This T cell receptor beta chain was recovered during a study of blood T cell repertoires in COVID-19. The germline V gene encodes CDR1 MRHNA and CDR2 SNTAGT. With 1 base clipped from V and 6 bases from J, the junction kept 4 bases outside the gene matches. The CDR3 consists of 15 residues. Profiling relied on immunoSEQ multiplex PCR, and the TCRdb table lists in-frame clones only, not all of them. In the table there are roughly 130,000 clones, about 79% of which are singletons. The rearrangement links TRBV6-4 to TRBJ1-1, with TRBD1 matching 11 bases. Specimen: peripheral blood. The TCR was taken from a woman aged 70-85 years with acute or convalescent COVID-19. The CDR3 sequence is CASSDLPGQGAEAFF. CDR3 DNA: TGTGCCAGCAGTGACTTACCGGGACAGGGGGCTGAAGCTTTCTTT.